The T cell receptor beta chain described here comes from a study of CD8 T cells in Susac syndrome. Notes on the study in general: TCR sequencing and HLA analysis covered a relatively small number of individuals.

Roughly 0.45 to 1 ug RNA was reverse transcribed with random hexamers. Amplification of TCR beta CDR3 spanned 54 Vbeta and 13 Jbeta via immunoSEQ multiplex PCR. TCRdb processed the immunoSEQ multiplex PCR reads anew with MiXCR; each CDR3 protein has one entry. The data show approximately 80,000 distinct CDR3 sequences, roughly nine tenths seen once. This clonotype is a singleton in its sample. Its specificity is unknown. The receptor comes from a human donor with multiple sclerosis. The sequenced sample was CD8+ T cells from PBMCs.

This CDR3 is CASSSPSQGELFF. Here the CDR3 DNA reads TGTGCCAGCAGTTCCCCGTCGCAAGGGGAGCTGTTTTTT. The chain carries TRBV28 and TRBJ2-2; D unresolved. V was pared by 4 bases and J by 8 bases, with 11 bases between. Per the germline V gene, CDR1 is MDHEN and CDR2 is SYDVKM. The CDR3 extends over 13 amino acids.